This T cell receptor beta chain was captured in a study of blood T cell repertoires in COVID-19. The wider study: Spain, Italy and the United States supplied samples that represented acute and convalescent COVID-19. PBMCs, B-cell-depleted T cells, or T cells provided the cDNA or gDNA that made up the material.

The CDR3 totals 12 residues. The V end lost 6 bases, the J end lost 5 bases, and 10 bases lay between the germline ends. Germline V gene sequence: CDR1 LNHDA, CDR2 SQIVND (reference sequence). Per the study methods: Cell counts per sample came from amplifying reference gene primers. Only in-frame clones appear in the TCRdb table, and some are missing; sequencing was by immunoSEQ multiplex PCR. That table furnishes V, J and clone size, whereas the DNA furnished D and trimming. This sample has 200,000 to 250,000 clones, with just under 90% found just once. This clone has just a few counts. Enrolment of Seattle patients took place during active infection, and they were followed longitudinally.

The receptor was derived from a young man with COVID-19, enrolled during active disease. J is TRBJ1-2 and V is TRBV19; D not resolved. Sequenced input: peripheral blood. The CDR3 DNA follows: TGTGCCAGTAGCCTGAGGCAATATGGCTACACCTTC. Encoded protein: CASSLRQYGYTF.